The 13 T cell receptor beta chains reported below all come from one sample, sequenced in a study of blood T cell repertoires in COVID-19 (dated by TCRdb to 2018 to 2020). Library preparation was by the immunoSEQ multiplex PCR assay. Sourced from immuneACCESS, this table was stored by TCRdb with only in-frame sequences that have V and J called. A share of the clones is absent; for the studies checked, an unresolved V gene accounts for under half, and the remainder has no known explanation. The sample profile shows fewer than 350,000 clones; roughly 91% of them were found once. About 4.6% of the sample comes from the top ten. The sequenced sample was peripheral blood. The receptors were sampled from a man aged 40-50 years with acute or convalescent COVID-19.

The chain carries TRBV28 and TRBJ1-6; D gene ambiguous. Germline CDR1 reads MDHEN; CDR2 reads SYDVKM. The CDR3 is 13 amino acids. The ends were cut back, 6 bases at V and 7 bases at J, with 10 bases in the middle. The CDR3 DNA follows: TGTGCCAGCAGACTTGTGTTGAATTCACCCCTCCACTTT. It codes for CASRLVLNSPLHF.

The gene calls are TRBV9 and TRBJ1-2; tentatively, D is TRBD1 (5 bases). V was shortened by 0 bases and J by 2 bases, with 8 bases between the two germline ends. Germline CDR1 SGDLS, CDR2 YYNGEE. This CDR3 contains 14 residues. The CDR3 protein is CASSVGGANYGYTF. The CDR3 DNA is TGTGCCAGCAGCGTAGGCGGGGCGAACTATGGCTACACCTTC.

The chain couples TRBV6-4 to TRBJ2-2, with 7 bases aligning to TRBD2. V trimming: 3 bases; J trimming: 5 bases; junction bases outside the gene matches: 6. CDR1 is MRHNA and CDR2 is SNTAGT in the germline V gene. CDR3 size: 15 residues. CDR3 DNA: TGTGCCAGCAGTGAAGGCGGGGGAGGAACCGGGGAGCTGTTTTTT. This sequence encodes CASSEGGGGTGELFF.

The gene calls are TRBV6-4 and TRBJ2-3, with D tentatively TRBD2 (6 bases). CDR1 MRHNA and CDR2 SNTAGT come from the germline V gene. The CDR3 runs to 13 residues. V was shortened by 9 bases and J by 6 bases, with 16 bases between the two germline ends. The CDR3 DNA reads TGTGCCAGTCGGGACTCAATTTCCGATACGCAGTATTTT. Its translation is CASRDSISDTQYF.

This chain joins TRBV2 and TRBJ1-1; 8 bases fit TRBD1. The length of the CDR3 is 15 residues. V shed 6 bases, J shed 1 base, and the junction held 7 bases outside the gene matches. The germline gives CDR1 SNHLY, CDR2 FYNNEI. CDR3 DNA: TGTGCCAGCAGCAGACAGGGGACCTCGAACACTGAAGCTTTCTTT. Amino acid sequence: CASSRQGTSNTEAFF.

The chain couples TRBV3-1 (or the pseudogene TRBV3-2) to TRBJ2-5, with D uncertain. Germline V gene lookup returns CDR1 LGHDT and CDR2 YNNKEL (reference sequence). The CDR3 is 12 amino acids. Between the trimmed V and J ends, which lost 4 bases and 4 bases, there was a span of 7 bases. CDR3 sequence: CASSPGGETQYF. CDR3 in DNA: TGTGCCAGCAGCCCGGGTGGAGAGACCCAGTACTTC.

CDR3 DNA sequence: TGTGCCAGCACCTCTGGGACAGGGGCCTACAATGAGCAGTTCTTC. As protein: CASTSGTGAYNEQFF. This chain uses TRBV27 with TRBJ2-1, with 10 bases matching TRBD1. The V segment lost 7 bases and the J segment 2 bases; nucleotides outside the gene matches: 5. The CDR3 sequence is 15 residues long. Germline lookup yields CDR1 MNHEY and CDR2 SMNVEV (reference sequence).

This clone was detected only a few times. The chain combines TRBV5-1 with TRBJ1-1, with 10 bases identical to TRBD1. J gave up 7 bases and V 5 bases, and 17 bases lay outside the gene matches. The germline V gene encodes CDR1 SGHRS and CDR2 YFSETQ. The CDR3 length is 17 residues. CDR3 sequence reads: CASSRDILTGGKIEAFF. The CDR3 coding sequence is TGCGCCAGCAGTCGGGACATACTGACAGGGGGCAAGATTGAAGCTTTCTTT.

The V gene is TRBV5-1, the J gene TRBJ1-2; possible D gene TRBD1, 6 bases. Trimming pared 4 bases from V and 3 bases from J, leaving 10 bases between. The germline V gene has CDR1 SGHRS and CDR2 YFSETQ. CDR3 size: 13 residues. Here the CDR3 DNA reads TGCGCCAGCAGCCGAGGGGGGGACTATGGCTACACCTTC. Protein product: CASSRGGDYGYTF.

The rearrangement joins TRBV21-1 to TRBJ1-2; the D call of TRBD1 is as the table states it, not checked on the DNA. TRBV21-1 is a pseudogene locus. The CDR3 runs 17 residues. Here the CDR3 DNA reads TGTGCCAGCAGCAAAGACCTTTGGGGGCAAGCTAACTATGGCTACACCTTC. Its protein is CASSKDLWGQANYGYTF.

This chain connects TRBV2 to TRBJ1-2; 7 nucleotides line up with TRBD1. This CDR3 comprises 15 residues. V gave up 5 bases and J gave up 7 bases; unmatched junction bases: 13. CDR1 and CDR2 (germline): SNHLY, FYNNEI. CDR3 loop: CASSYRQGPGGGYTF. The CDR3 region has the DNA TGTGCCAGCAGTTACCGACAGGGCCCCGGAGGTGGCTACACCTTC.

This clone was seen just once. The rearrangement joins TRBV7-8 to TRBJ2-7; tentative D call: TRBD2 (6 bases). The CDR3 has 16 amino acids. CDR1 and CDR2 from the germline V gene are SGHVS and FQNEAQ. Trimming shortened V by 3 bases and J by 0 bases, and 15 bases separated the two germline ends. The CDR3 sequence is CASSFRGAGYSYEQYF. The DNA of the CDR3 is TGTGCCAGCAGCTTTCGTGGGGCGGGGTACTCCTACGAGCAGTACTTC.

The chain links TRBV6-1 to TRBJ2-7; the D gene is possibly TRBD2 (5 bases). V lost 3 bases, J lost 3 bases, and 9 bases lay in between. This CDR3 is 13 amino acids long. The V gene's germline CDR1 is MNHNS and CDR2 SASEGT. The CDR3 sequence is CASSDSGYYEQYF. The CDR3 bases are TGTGCCAGCAGTGATTCGGGGTACTACGAGCAGTACTTC.